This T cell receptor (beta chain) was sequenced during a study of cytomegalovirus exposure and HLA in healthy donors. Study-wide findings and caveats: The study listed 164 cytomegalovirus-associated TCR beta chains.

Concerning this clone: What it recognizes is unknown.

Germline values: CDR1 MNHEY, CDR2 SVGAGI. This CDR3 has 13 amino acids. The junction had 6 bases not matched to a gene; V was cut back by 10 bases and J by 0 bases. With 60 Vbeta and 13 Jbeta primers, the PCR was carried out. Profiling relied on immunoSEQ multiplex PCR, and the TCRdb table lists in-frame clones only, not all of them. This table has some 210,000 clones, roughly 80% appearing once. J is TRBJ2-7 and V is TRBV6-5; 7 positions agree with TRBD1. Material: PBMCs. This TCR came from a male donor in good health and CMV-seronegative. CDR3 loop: CATSGTASYEQYF. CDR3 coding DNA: TGTGCCACCTCCGGGACAGCCTCCTACGAGCAGTACTTC.